One and the same sample provided the 28 T cell receptor beta chains below, sequenced in a study of T cell clonality in common variable immunodeficiency. The protocol was immunoSEQ multiplex PCR, while the TCRdb copy is restricted to in-frame clones and leaves out a portion. The table lists tens of thousands of clones, with no singletons. Material for sequencing was peripheral blood mononuclear cells. All receptors come from a person between 18 and 75 years old in good health.

This clone came up many times. The read comes to an end 3 residues before the CDR3 does, leaving the germline J gene to fill in the end. This chain uses TRBV5-4 with TRBJ2-3; TRBD1 aligns across 8 bases. Germline V gene data show CDR1 as SGHNT and CDR2 as YYREEE (reference sequence). Trimming took 4 bases from V and 4 from J; bases not matched to a gene: 5. The CDR3 is 14 amino acids. CDR3 amino acids: CASSPTGVADTQYF. The sequenced CDR3 bases are TGTGCCAGCAGCCCGACAGGGGTCGCAGATACG.

This clone occurred many times. The covered CDR3 bases are TGTGCCAGCAGTTTCGGGACAGGGGGAGGATATGGC. This gives the protein CASSFGTGGGYG. The entire CDR3 reads CASSFGTGGGYGYTF. The chain carries TRBV7-2 and TRBJ1-2, with 11 bases lining up with TRBD1. The DNA ends 3 residues before the CDR3 does, and the rest of the CDR3 is filled in from the germline J gene. Germline lookup yields CDR1 SGHTA and CDR2 FQGNSA. Trimming cost V 6 bases and J 5 bases; bases outside gene matches: 8. The CDR3 runs to 15 residues.

This clone was seen ten or more times. The read terminates 3 residues ahead of where the CDR3 ends, so the germline J gene completes it. V usage is TRBV13 and J usage is TRBJ2-7; 11 bases are shared with TRBD1. CDR1 and CDR2 from the germline V gene are PRHDT and FYEKMQ (reference sequence). V lost 3 bases, J lost 2 bases, and 3 bases stayed unmatched. The CDR3 spans 15 residues. The CDR3 sequence: CASSFRTGGAYEQYF. CDR3 DNA (partial): TGTGCCAGCAGCTTTAGGACAGGGGGCGCCTACGAG.

There are many counts of this clone. The read stops 3 residues short of the end of the CDR3; the missing end is completed from the germline J gene. The rearrangement joins TRBV4-1 to TRBJ2-3; possibly TRBD1 for D (6 bases). The CDR3 length is 15 residues. CDR1 is MGHRA, CDR2 YSYEKL, per germline. Trimming stripped 0 bases from V and 4 bases from J, with 11 bases between. The part of the CDR3 DNA that was read is TGCGCCAGCAGCCAAGAACAGGGTACGTCAGATACG. Encoded protein: CASSQEQGTSDT. The whole CDR3 sequence reads CASSQEQGTSDTQYF.

Ten or more counts support this clone. The read gets to within 3 residues of the CDR3 end, and the germline J gene fills in the rest. This chain links TRBV7-9 with TRBJ1-1; D is unclear. CDR3 length: 14 amino acids. Germline loops: CDR1 SEHNR, CDR2 FQNEAQ (reference sequence). Between the trimmed V and J ends, which lost 5 bases and 0 bases, there was a span of 10 bases. The CDR3 reads CASSPSSLNTEAFF. The part of the CDR3 DNA that was read is TGTGCCAGCAGCCCCTCCAGTTTGAACACTGAA.

Regarding this clone: Coverage ceases 3 residues before the CDR3 finishes, and the germline J gene fills in the end. This chain connects TRBV11-2 to TRBJ1-1; no clear D. V gave up 5 bases and J gave up 4 bases, with 14 bases separating them. This CDR3 region has 14 residues. Germline values: CDR1 SGHAT, CDR2 FQNNGV. CDR3 residues: CASSNFNMSTEAFF. The covered CDR3 bases are TGTGCCAGCAGCAACTTTAATATGAGCACTGAA.

This clone was counted many times. The CDR3 is cut off 3 residues early in the read; its end comes from the germline J gene. The chain recombines TRBV10-3 with TRBJ2-1, with D perhaps matching TRBD1 (6 bases). V lost 6 bases and J 4 bases, leaving 16 bases between the germline ends. Germline loops: CDR1 ENHRY, CDR2 SYGVKD. The length of the CDR3 is 15 residues. CDR3 DNA (partial): TGTGCCATCAGGGTACAGGGTTCGAGGTACAATGAG. Residues: CAIRVQGSRYNE. The whole CDR3 region reads CAIRVQGSRYNEQFF.

Ten or more counts support this clone. Read sequence stops 3 residues before the CDR3 end, and the germline J gene provides the missing end. The rearrangement links TRBV6-1 to TRBJ2-1, with D possibly matching TRBD1 (5 bases). V was pared by 3 bases and J by 6 bases, with 12 bases between. The CDR3 has 14 residues. Germline values: CDR1 MNHNS, CDR2 SASEGT. CDR3 bases read: TGTGCCAGCAGTGATGTCGTTAGGGGCAATGAG. It codes for CASSDVVRGNE. The entire CDR3 reads CASSDVVRGNEQFF.

This clone was detected many times. The CDR3 end falls 3 residues outside the read, so it is completed with the germline J gene. The chain is built from TRBV2 and TRBJ2-5; D is uncertain. The germline V gene has CDR1 SNHLY and CDR2 FYNNEI. V dropped 6 bases and J dropped 0 bases, with 11 bases sitting between them. This CDR3 is 14 amino acids long. The CDR3 is CASRVSRNQETQYF. The CDR3 bases that were read are TGTGCCAGCAGGGTTAGTCGCAACCAAGAGACC. Full variable domain (missing parts from reference TRBV2 and TRBJ2-5): EPEVTQTPSHQVTQMGQEVILRCVPISNHLYFYWYRQILGQKVEFLVSFYNNEISEKSEIFDDQFSVERPDGSNFTLKIRSTKLEDSAMYFCASRVSRNQETQYFGPGTRLLVL.

This clone was seen repeatedly, ten times or more. The read halts 3 residues ahead of the CDR3 end, with the missing end drawn from the germline J gene. The rearrangement links TRBV15 to TRBJ2-7; D possibly corresponds to TRBD2 (6 bases). The germline V gene encodes CDR1 LNHNV and CDR2 YYDKDF (reference sequence). V was pared by 5 bases and J by 2 bases, with 19 bases between. The CDR3 totals 16 residues. The sequenced CDR3 bases are TGTGCCACCAGCCGAGGAGGGGTCTTAGGGGCCTACGAG. Translated, it gives CATSRGGVLGAYE. Given in full, the CDR3 is CATSRGGVLGAYEQYF.

This clone was counted at least ten times. From the germline J gene comes the end of the CDR3, since the read stops 3 residues before it. The chain couples TRBV20-1 to TRBJ2-3, with 10 bases identical to TRBD2. This CDR3 has 16 amino acids. V lost 1 base and J lost 4; bases outside the gene matches: 8. CDR1 DFQATT and CDR2 SNEGSKA come from the germline V gene (reference sequence). The CDR3 sequence: CSARGLAGVRSDTQYF. The sequenced part of the CDR3 DNA is TGCAGTGCTAGAGGCCTAGCGGGAGTTAGGTCAGATACG.

This clone was seen ten or more times. The sequence runs out 3 residues before the end of the CDR3; the remainder is reconstructed from the germline J gene. This chain joins TRBV28 and TRBJ1-5, with D tentatively TRBD1 (5 bases). CDR3 size: 13 residues. Germline values: CDR1 MDHEN, CDR2 SYDVKM. V lost 11 bases to trimming and J lost 2 bases, with 13 bases between them. CDR3 DNA (partial): TGTGCCGGCCGGGGGGTTGGCAATCAGCCC. Residues: CAGRGVGNQP. The CDR3 reads in full as CAGRGVGNQPQHF.

This clone was recorded at least ten times. The CDR3 end lies 3 residues beyond the end of the read and is filled in from the germline J gene. The chain employs TRBV29-1 and TRBJ2-5; 10 bases are a match to TRBD2. Trimming took 3 bases from V and 2 from J; bases not matched to a gene: 6. Germline V CDR1 and CDR2: SQVTM, ANQGSEA. The CDR3 is made up of 15 amino acids. The CDR3 loop is CSVEGLAPYQETQYF. The sequenced CDR3 bases are TGCAGCGTTGAGGGACTAGCGCCTTATCAAGAGACC. The whole variable domain, remainder taken from reference TRBV29-1 and TRBJ2-5, is SAVISQKPSRDICQRGTSLTIQCQVDSQVTMMFWYRQQPGQSLTLIATANQGSEATYESGFVIDKFPISRPNLTFSTLTVSNMSPEDSSIYLCSVEGLAPYQETQYFGPGTRLLVL.

This clone was seen many times. The read ends 3 residues before the CDR3 terminus; that terminus is restored from the germline J gene. The chain uses TRBV20-1 and TRBJ2-1, with TRBD1 matching over 7 bases. The germline gives CDR1 DFQATT, CDR2 SNEGSKA (reference sequence). This CDR3 comprises 16 residues. The V segment lost 2 bases and the J segment 3 bases; nucleotides outside the gene matches: 10. This CDR3 is CSARKTTGSLYNEQFF. The sequenced CDR3 bases are TGCAGTGCTAGAAAAACGACAGGGTCCCTCTACAATGAG.

The sample holds many counts of this clone. The DNA ends 3 residues before the CDR3 does, and the rest of the CDR3 is filled in from the germline J gene. The gene calls are TRBV18 and TRBJ2-6; D is unresolved. The CDR3 has 14 amino acids. The germline V and J ends were trimmed by 0 bases and 3 bases, with 3 bases remaining between them. In germline, CDR1 is KGHSH, CDR2 LQKENI. CDR3: CASSPPLGANVLTF. Partial CDR3 DNA: TGTGCCAGCTCACCACCCCTTGGGGCCAACGTC.

This clone was counted at least ten times. The CDR3 end is not reached by the read, which stops 3 residues before it; the germline J gene fills it in. V and J are TRBV27 and TRBJ2-5; D gene uncertain. Per the germline V gene, CDR1 is MNHEY and CDR2 is SMNVEV (reference sequence). CDR3 length: 13 residues. CDR3 bases read: TGTGCCAGCAGTTTCTCCCCCCGGTATACC. Its protein product is CASSFSPRYT. The complete CDR3 protein is CASSFSPRYTQYF.

This clone was detected ten times or more. Read data end 3 residues before the CDR3 end; the end is taken from the germline J gene. The chain has TRBV20-1 and TRBJ2-1, with TRBD2 matching over 9 bases. The J segment lost 6 bases and the V segment lost 5 bases, leaving 8 bases of the junction unmatched. The CDR3 sequence is 14 residues long. Germline CDR1 DFQATT, CDR2 SNEGSKA (reference sequence). The part of the CDR3 DNA that was read is TGCAGTGCTGATCGTAGCGGGAGAGGCAATGAG. This codes for CSADRSGRGNE. The full CDR3 reads CSADRSGRGNEQFF.

Many counts were recorded for this clone. Partial CDR3 DNA: TGTGCCAGCAGCGGCATGCACAGGGCCCCTGGGTCTGGAAACACC. This sequence encodes CASSGMHRAPGSGNT. The entire CDR3 sequence reads CASSGMHRAPGSGNTIYF. The chain couples TRBV13 to TRBJ1-3; possible D gene TRBD1, 6 bases. The sequence runs out 3 residues before the end of the CDR3; the remainder is reconstructed from the germline J gene. The CDR3 totals 18 residues. CDR1 is PRHDT and CDR2 is FYEKMQ in the germline V gene (reference sequence). Trimming cost V 5 bases and J 1 base, with 21 bases left between them.

This clone has ten or more counts. The read finishes 3 residues shy of the CDR3 end, and the germline J gene is used to complete it. The rearrangement links TRBV2 to TRBJ2-3; 10 nucleotides match TRBD2. The CDR3 is 16 residues long. Trimming took 6 bases from V and 5 from J; bases not matched to a gene: 11. Germline V gene sequence: CDR1 SNHLY, CDR2 FYNNEI. CDR3 DNA, as far as it was read: TGTGCCAGCAGGAGGACTAGCGGTTCCTTCGGAGATACG. This gives the protein CASRRTSGSFGDT. The whole CDR3 is CASRRTSGSFGDTQYF.

As for this clone: The CDR3 is cut off 3 residues early in the read; its end comes from the germline J gene. V and J are TRBV20-1 and TRBJ2-7, with 8 nucleotides matching TRBD1. The length of the CDR3 is 14 residues. CDR1 DFQATT and CDR2 SNEGSKA come from the germline V gene (reference sequence). V dropped 1 base and J dropped 2; count of bases not matched to a gene: 4. The covered CDR3 bases are TGCAGTGCTAGAGGACAGGGGCGAACCTACGAG. Its protein product is CSARGQGRTYE. The CDR3, in full, reads CSARGQGRTYEQYF.

This clone was observed many times. The sequenced fragment ends 3 residues before the CDR3 boundary, so the rest is inferred from the germline J gene. The chain employs TRBV13 and TRBJ1-2, with 8 bases fitting TRBD1. Germline V lookup: CDR1 PRHDT, CDR2 FYEKMQ (reference sequence). The CDR3 has 15 residues. V was clipped by 4 bases and J by 4 bases; unmatched bases: 8. The covered CDR3 bases are TGTGCCAGCAGCTCCATACTCGACAGGGGCTATGGC. Protein sequence: CASSSILDRGYG. The full CDR3 protein is CASSSILDRGYGYTF.

This clone came up many times. The read ends 3 residues early relative to the CDR3; the germline J gene fills the gap. This chain uses TRBV7-2 with TRBJ2-7, with TRBD2 matching 9 bases. J gave up 2 bases and V 5 bases, and 7 bases lay outside the gene matches. The V gene's germline CDR1 is SGHTA and CDR2 FQGNSA. This CDR3 region has 15 residues. The CDR3 loop reads CASSPPGLATYEQYF. The CDR3 bases that were read are TGTGCCAGCAGCCCACCGGGACTAGCAACCTACGAG.

This clone was counted at least ten times. The observed sequence ends 3 residues before the CDR3 terminus, with the missing tail filled in from the germline J gene. The chain employs TRBV9 and TRBJ2-7; 7 nucleotides line up with TRBD2. V shed 0 bases and J 5 bases; nucleotides not matched to a gene: 8. CDR1 and CDR2 from the germline V gene are SGDLS and YYNGEE. This CDR3 region has 15 residues. The CDR3 bases that were read are TGTGCCAGCAGCGTAGGCGGGAGTTTCAGTAACGAG. The encoded protein is CASSVGGSFSNE. The whole CDR3 protein reads CASSVGGSFSNEQYF.

This clone was seen a handful of times. The sequence runs out 3 residues before the end of the CDR3; the remainder is reconstructed from the germline J gene. The chain is built from TRBV18 and TRBJ1-3, with 8 bases that match TRBD1. Germline CDR1 and CDR2: KGHSH and LQKENI. CDR3 length: 17 residues. V lost 6 bases to trimming and J lost 0 bases; unmatched junction nucleotides: 10. The DNA read from the CDR3 is TGTGCCAGCTCCCAAGGACAGGGAGCTCTCTCTGGAAACACC. It is translated as CASSQGQGALSGNT. Given in full, the CDR3 is CASSQGQGALSGNTIYF.

This clone was detected many times. The read ends 3 residues shy of where the CDR3 ends; the end is completed using the germline J gene. V gene TRBV19 combines with J gene TRBJ2-6, with 7 bases aligning to TRBD1. Trimming at V came to 6 bases and at J to 2 bases, leaving 7 bases not matched to a gene. Germline V gene lookup returns CDR1 LNHDA and CDR2 SQIVND (reference sequence). The CDR3 runs 16 residues. Partial CDR3 DNA: TGTGCCAGTAGCGCTACAGGGGTGCCTGGGGCCAACGTC. Translating gives CASSATGVPGANV. The CDR3 in full is CASSATGVPGANVLTF.

This clone was found many times. CDR3 region: CASSTQGFGYEQYF. The covered CDR3 bases are TGTGCCAGCAGTACTCAGGGGTTCGGGTACGAG. The V call is TRBV7-2, the J call TRBJ2-7; D perhaps matches TRBD1 (6 bases). Coverage ceases 3 residues before the CDR3 finishes, and the germline J gene fills in the end. V shed 6 bases and J shed 4 bases, with 16 bases lying between them. CDR3 length: 14 amino acids. Germline V gives CDR1 SGHTA, CDR2 FQGNSA.

Ten or more counts support this clone. The CDR3 end lies 3 residues beyond the end of the read and is filled in from the germline J gene. The chain recombines TRBV6-2 or TRBV6-3 with TRBJ2-1; perhaps TRBD2 as D (6 bases). Germline CDR1 reads MNHEY; CDR2 reads SVGEGT. Trimming shortened V by 0 bases and J by 5 bases, and 11 bases separated the two germline ends. This CDR3 comprises 15 residues. The DNA read from the CDR3 is TGTGCCAGCAGTTACTCTGGAGGGGTCAACAATGAG. Protein sequence: CASSYSGGVNNE. From start to end, the CDR3 is CASSYSGGVNNEQFF.

In its sample, this clone was seen many times. The read halts 3 residues ahead of the CDR3 end, with the missing end drawn from the germline J gene. The chain combines TRBV18 with TRBJ2-1; 10 positions match TRBD2. This CDR3 is 15 amino acids long. CDR1 is KGHSH, CDR2 LQKENI, per germline. V gave up 5 bases and J gave up 3 bases; unmatched junction bases: 4. The CDR3 DNA, read in part, is TGTGCCAGCTCAAGAGCGGGAGGGTTCTACAATGAG. Translation: CASSRAGGFYNE. From start to end, the CDR3 is CASSRAGGFYNEQFF.